Listed below are T cell receptor beta chains from one sample, sequenced in a study of T cells in Graves' hyperthyroidism and ophthalmopathy. MiXCR was run by TCRdb on the multiplex PCR reads, yielding one entry per CDR3 protein. The sample consists of fewer than 400,000 distinct CDR3 sequences, roughly 25% of them appearing once. Sequences were obtained from blood. Every receptor here comes from a man aged 45-65 years with Graves' hyperthyroidism. Each CDR3 is given with its conserved first and last residue. D genes are given only for firm matches. Expanded clones are given a class, and other clones once, few, many or no size at all.

clone_size j_call v_call d_call cdr3_aa cdr3_nt
- TRBJ2-1 TRBV27 TRBD2 CASSLGGAGDNEQFF TGTGCCAGCAGCCTCGGGGGGGCGGGAGACAATGAGCAGTTCTTC
many TRBJ2-7 TRBV28 - CASSLDSGEQYF TGTGCCAGCAGTCTGGACTCGGGCGAGCAGTACTTC
- TRBJ2-3 TRBV5-1 TRBD2 CASSLRAGGDTDTQYF TGCGCCAGCAGCTTGCGAGCGGGAGGGGATACAGATACGCAGTATTTT
few TRBJ2-7 TRBV11-1 TRBD1 CASSLGGTGSEQYF TGTGCCAGCAGCTTAGGCGGGACAGGTAGCGAGCAGTACTTC
- TRBJ2-1 TRBV27 - CASQAQSSYNEQFF TGTGCCAGCCAGGCCCAGAGCTCCTACAATGAGCAGTTCTTC
many TRBJ2-7 TRBV9 TRBD2 CASSSGLPAFGYEQYF TGTGCCAGCAGCTCGGGACTACCCGCCTTCGGCTACGAGCAGTACTTC
- TRBJ1-1 TRBV10-3 TRBD1 CAISEISRPRTGRLNTEAFF TGTGCCATCAGTGAGATTTCGCGTCCCCGGACAGGGAGATTGAACACTGAAGCTTTCTTT
few TRBJ2-5 TRBV11-3 TRBD2 CASSLGGSGETQYF TGTGCCAGCAGCTTAGGCGGGAGTGGGGAGACCCAGTACTTC
few TRBJ2-3 TRBV15 - CATSTNSRTDTQYF TGTGCCACCAGCACAAACAGCCGCACAGATACGCAGTATTTT
few TRBJ2-3 TRBV30 - CAWSVGSAEWDTQYF TGTGCCTGGAGTGTAGGGTCGGCAGAGTGGGATACGCAGTATTTT
- TRBJ2-2 TRBV29-1 - CSVLLPSSSTGELFF TGCAGCGTTCTTTTGCCCTCCTCGAGCACCGGGGAGCTGTTTTTT
- TRBJ2-2 TRBV9 - CASSLSGSNTGELFF TGTGCCAGCAGTTTAAGCGGTTCGAACACCGGGGAGCTGTTTTTT
many TRBJ1-1 TRBV12-3/TRBV12-4 TRBD1 CASRRTGEGTEAFF TGTGCCAGCAGAAGGACAGGGGAGGGCACTGAAGCTTTCTTT
- TRBJ2-2 TRBV19 - CASKSPGRGGGAGELFF TGTGCCAGTAAATCCCCCGGCAGGGGAGGAGGCGCCGGGGAGCTGTTTTTT
- TRBJ2-7 TRBV7-3 - CASSFTGGHDEQYF TGTGCCAGCAGCTTTACCGGGGGCCACGACGAGCAGTACTTC
- TRBJ2-4 TRBV6-1 - CASSDFVGIQYF TGTGCCAGCAGTGACTTCGTAGGCATTCAGTACTTC
many TRBJ2-3 TRBV20-1 - CSARVNGASTDTQYF TGCAGTGCTAGAGTGAACGGGGCTAGCACAGATACGCAGTATTTT
- TRBJ2-7 TRBV5-1 - CASSVVGAFDEQYF TGCGCCAGCAGCGTGGTGGGGGCTTTCGACGAGCAGTACTTC
many TRBJ1-1 TRBV24-1 - CATSRGRNTEAFF TGTGCCACCAGTCGTGGGCGGAACACTGAAGCTTTCTTT
few TRBJ2-3 TRBV29-1 - CSVGLGNTDTQYF TGCAGCGTTGGGTTAGGGAACACAGATACGCAGTATTTT
- TRBJ1-6 TRBV7-9 - CASSLESGNSPLHF TGTGCCAGCAGCTTAGAATCAGGGAATTCACCCCTCCACTTT
- TRBJ2-7 TRBV7-6 TRBD2 CASSLGSGTLNYEQYF TGTGCCAGCAGCTTGGGCAGCGGGACCCTAAACTACGAGCAGTACTTC
few TRBJ2-7 TRBV19 - CASGTGLAEQYF TGTGCCAGTGGTACGGGACTCGCCGAGCAGTACTTC
- TRBJ1-2 TRBV6-1 - CASNTGQSNYGYTF TGTGCCAGCAACACCGGACAGTCGAACTATGGCTACACCTTC
few TRBJ1-5 TRBV7-9 - CASSLAGTNQPQHF TGTGCCAGCAGCTTGGCAGGGACCAATCAGCCCCAGCATTTT
few TRBJ2-3 TRBV29-1 - CSVRLTDTQYF TGCAGCGTCCGCCTCACAGATACGCAGTATTTT
- TRBJ1-2 TRBV6-9 - CASSYRAGYGYTF TGTGCCAGCAGTTACCGGGCGGGTTACGGCTACACCTTC
few TRBJ1-2 TRBV18 TRBD1 CASSPEVPGQGNYGYTF TGTGCCAGCTCACCAGAGGTCCCGGGACAGGGCAACTATGGCTACACCTTC
many TRBJ2-7 TRBV20-1 TRBD2 CSASRRERIDEQYF TGCAGTGCTAGCCGGCGGGAGCGGATCGACGAGCAGTACTTC
few TRBJ2-2 TRBV29-1 - CSVGLEGGELFF TGCAGCGTGGGGCTAGAGGGCGGGGAGCTGTTTTTT
- TRBJ2-7 TRBV9 - CASSATGTSGGSYEQYF TGTGCCAGCAGCGCGACAGGGACATCGGGCGGGAGCTACGAGCAGTACTTC
- TRBJ2-3 TRBV19 TRBD2 CATASGAGGKDTQYF TGTGCCACCGCCAGTGGGGCGGGAGGAAAAGATACGCAGTATTTT
- TRBJ2-4 TRBV20-1 TRBD2 CSASKRDGRVRNIQYF TGCAGTGCGTCAAAAAGAGACGGGAGGGTCAGGAACATTCAGTACTTC
few TRBJ1-2 TRBV6-2/TRBV6-3 - CASRPPDSYGYTF TGTGCCAGCAGGCCGCCGGACAGCTATGGCTACACCTTC
- TRBJ2-4 TRBV14 - CASSQVGVFLFENIQYF TGTGCCAGCAGCCAAGTAGGAGTATTCTTATTTGAAAACATTCAGTACTTC
- TRBJ2-1 TRBV4-1 - CASSQPGTYNEQFF TGCGCCAGCAGCCAACCGGGCACCTACAATGAGCAGTTCTTC
- TRBJ2-1 TRBV10-3 - CAISEYNEQFF TGTGCCATCAGTGAATACAATGAGCAGTTCTTC
- TRBJ2-3 TRBV5-1 - CASSYQDGRDTQYF TGCGCCAGCAGCTACCAGGACGGCAGGGATACGCAGTATTTT
many TRBJ1-1 TRBV28 - CASQSNTEAFF TGTGCCAGCCAGTCCAACACTGAAGCTTTCTTT
- TRBJ1-2 TRBV6-2/TRBV6-3 - CASSYSAGYGYTF TGTGCCAGCAGTTACTCAGCCGGGTATGGCTACACCTTC
- TRBJ2-3 TRBV5-1 - CASSLVRSETSTDTQYF TGCGCCAGCAGCTTGGTTCGTAGCGAAACTAGCACAGATACGCAGTATTTT
many TRBJ2-7 TRBV27 TRBD1 CASSLMAGGYEQYF TGTGCCAGCAGTTTAATGGCAGGGGGCTACGAGCAGTACTTC
few TRBJ2-1 TRBV5-1 - CASSLEVGEQFF TGCGCCAGCAGCTTGGAAGTAGGGGAGCAGTTCTTC
- TRBJ1-1 TRBV19 TRBD1 CASRTGGTGNTEAFF TGTGCCAGTAGAACCGGTGGGACAGGGAACACTGAAGCTTTCTTT
- TRBJ2-1 TRBV9 - CASSGPPTGRGVNEQFF TGTGCCAGCAGCGGGCCCCCAACGGGCAGGGGGGTAAATGAGCAGTTCTTC
- TRBJ1-4 TRBV19 TRBD1 CASSIQGGYEKLFF TGTGCCAGTAGTATCCAAGGGGGCTATGAAAAACTGTTTTTT
- TRBJ1-2 TRBV29-1 - CSVEAPSTNYGYTF TGCAGCGTTGAAGCGCCATCCACTAACTATGGCTACACCTTC
many TRBJ2-7 TRBV19 - CASSIVYEQYF TGTGCCAGTAGTATAGTCTACGAGCAGTACTTC
- TRBJ2-5 TRBV12-3/TRBV12-4 TRBD2 CANTLGLAGGETQYF TGTGCCAACACCCTCGGACTAGCGGGAGGAGAGACCCAGTACTTC
- TRBJ2-1 TRBV11-3 - CASSLEKYNEQFF TGTGCCAGCAGCTTAGAAAAGTACAATGAGCAGTTCTTC
many TRBJ2-1 TRBV7-8 TRBD2 CASSLLAGSGTRYNEQFF TGTGCCAGCAGCTTATTAGCGGGATCCGGCACCCGATATAATGAGCAGTTCTTC
few TRBJ2-5 TRBV6-8 - CASSYEKETQYF TGTGCCAGCAGTTACGAGAAAGAGACCCAGTACTTC
few TRBJ2-1 TRBV5-1 TRBD1 CASSRDGTGAYNEQFF TGCGCCAGCAGCCGCGACGGGACAGGGGCCTACAATGAGCAGTTCTTC
few TRBJ2-1 TRBV7-6 TRBD2 CASSPSGDHYNEQFF TGTGCCAGCAGCCCTAGCGGGGATCACTACAATGAGCAGTTCTTC